This section outlines one T cell receptor (beta chain) sequence together with its context. This specimen comes from a study of shared clonotypes between healthy human individuals. The assay was immunoSEQ multiplex PCR, and TCRdb's table has in-frame clones only and misses some. Seen here are more than 600,000 clones, approximately 90% observed once, and the top ten hold approximately 22%. Terminally differentiated effector memory CD45RA+ cells were excluded from the naive CD8 cells, which were CD45RO-negative and positively selected for CCR7. The clonotype was recovered from a man aged 25-40 years in good health. The material sequenced was naive CD8+ T cells sorted from blood.

CDR3 DNA: TGTGCCAGCAGCAGCTACAGGGGGTTGATGGATGAGCAGTTCTTC. Protein: CASSSYRGLMDEQFF. The chain is built from TRBV6-5 and TRBJ2-1, with 8 bases lining up with TRBD1. Germline-derived CDR1 and CDR2 are MNHEY and SVGAGI. The CDR3 length is 15 residues. V shed 6 bases and J 8 bases; nucleotides not matched to a gene: 12.